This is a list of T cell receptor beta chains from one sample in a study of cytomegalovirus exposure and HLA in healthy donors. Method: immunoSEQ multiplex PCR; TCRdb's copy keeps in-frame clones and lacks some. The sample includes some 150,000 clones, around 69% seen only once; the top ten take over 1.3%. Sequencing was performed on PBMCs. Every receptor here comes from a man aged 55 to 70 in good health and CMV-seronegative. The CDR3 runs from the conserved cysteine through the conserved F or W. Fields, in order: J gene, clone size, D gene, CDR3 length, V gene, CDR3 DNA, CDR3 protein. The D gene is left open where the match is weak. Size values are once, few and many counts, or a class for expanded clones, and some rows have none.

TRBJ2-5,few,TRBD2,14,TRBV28,TGTGCCAGCAGACTAGCGGGGGTGCAAGAGACCCAGTACTTC,CASRLAGVQETQYF
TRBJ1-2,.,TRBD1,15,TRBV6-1,TGTGCCAGCAGTGAAGCGGGACAGGGATACTATGGCTACACCTTC,CASSEAGQGYYGYTF
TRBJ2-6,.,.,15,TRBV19,TGTGCCAGTAGTTCCCCCAGGTATGGGGCCAACGTCCTGACTTTC,CASSSPRYGANVLTF
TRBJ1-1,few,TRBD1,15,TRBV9,TGTGCCAGCAGCGTCCGGACAGGGATGAACACTGAAGCTTTCTTT,CASSVRTGMNTEAFF
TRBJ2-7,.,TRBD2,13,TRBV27,TGTGCCAGCAGTTTTGGGGGGGGCTACGAGCAGTACTTC,CASSFGGGYEQYF
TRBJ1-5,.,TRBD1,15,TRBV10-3,TGTGCCATCTCGACAGGGGGCTATAGCAATCAGCCCCAGCATTTT,CAISTGGYSNQPQHF
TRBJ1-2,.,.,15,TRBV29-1,TGCAGCGCAGAGGGGGGGAAATGGGCTAACTATGGCTACACCTTC,CSAEGGKWANYGYTF
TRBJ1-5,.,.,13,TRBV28,TGTGCCAGCAGAACCTCAGGCAATCAGCCCCAGCATTTT,CASRTSGNQPQHF
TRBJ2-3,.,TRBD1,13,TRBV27,TGTGCCTACCGGGACAGAGTCACAGATACGCAGTATTTT,CAYRDRVTDTQYF
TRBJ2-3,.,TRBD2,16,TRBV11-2,TGTGCCAGCAGCTTACTAGCGGGAGGACGCACAGATACGCAGTATTTT,CASSLLAGGRTDTQYF
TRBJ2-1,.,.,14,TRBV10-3,TGTGCCATCAGTGAGTCGAGAGGGTGGGAAGAGCAGTTCTTC,CAISESRGWEEQFF
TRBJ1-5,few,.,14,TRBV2,TGTGCCAGCAGTGAAAATCAGGGGAGTCAGCCCCAGCATTTT,CASSENQGSQPQHF
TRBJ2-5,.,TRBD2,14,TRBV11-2,TGTGCCAGCAGCTTAGGGACTAGCGGAGAGACCCAGTACTTC,CASSLGTSGETQYF
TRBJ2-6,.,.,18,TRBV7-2,TGTGCCAGCAGCTTAACGGCAGGCTTTCTCTCTGGGGCCAACGTCCTGACTTTC,CASSLTAGFLSGANVLTF
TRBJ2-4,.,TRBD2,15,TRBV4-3,TGCGCCAGCAGCCAAGATAGTGCGGGGGTAAACATTCAGTACTTC,CASSQDSAGVNIQYF